Each of the 31 T cell receptor beta chains below was sequenced from the same sample in a study of T cell responses to AZD1222 COVID-19 vaccine. Sequencing was performed with immunoSEQ multiplex PCR; in TCRdb, only in-frame clones are kept and a portion is missing. The table shows about 120,000 clones, with about 89% occurring only once. The specimen comprised peripheral blood, sampled on day 0 of MenACWY control vaccination. The receptors were gathered from an adult in good health.

The chain combines TRBV3-1 (or the pseudogene TRBV3-2) with TRBJ1-2; D gene unclear. CDR3 length: 12 residues. Trimming removed 1 base from V and 3 bases from J, with 3 bases in between. In germline, CDR1 is LGHDT, CDR2 YNNKEL (reference sequence). Here the CDR3 reads CASSQAHYGYTF. The CDR3 coding sequence is TGTGCCAGCAGCCAAGCACACTATGGCTACACCTTC.

The chain uses TRBV6-5 and TRBJ2-2; D call uncertain. The CDR3 contains 15 residues. Trimming left V 2 bases short and J 4 bases short, with 11 bases between. In germline, CDR1 is MNHEY, CDR2 SVGAGI. CDR3 DNA sequence: TGTGCCAGCAGTTACGGCAGACACCCCACCGGGGAGCTGTTTTTT. The encoded protein is CASSYGRHPTGELFF.

The chain uses TRBV5-1 and TRBJ1-4, with D perhaps matching TRBD1 (6 bases). The CDR3 extends over 16 amino acids. V was pared by 4 bases and J by 3 bases, with 16 bases between. CDR1 is SGHRS and CDR2 is YFSETQ in the germline V gene. CDR3 sequence reads: CASSPAVDSPNEKLFF. The DNA of the CDR3 is TGCGCCAGCAGCCCGGCGGTGGACAGTCCTAATGAAAAACTGTTTTTT.

The J gene is TRBJ2-3, the V gene TRBV23-1; 8 nucleotides line up with TRBD2. TRBV23-1 is annotated as an ORF whose role is uncertain. Unmatched junction bases numbered 16, after V lost 0 bases and J lost 5 bases. The CDR3 covers 19 residues. The CDR3 coding sequence is TGCGCCAGCAGTCAATCGTCGGTAACGGCCGGGAGGGCCCTAGATACGCAGTATTTT. Translation gives CASSQSSVTAGRALDTQYF.

CDR3 loop: CSASLDSHKGNTEAFF. The CDR3, as DNA: TGCAGTGCTAGTCTCGACAGCCACAAGGGGAACACTGAAGCTTTCTTT. The chain employs TRBV20-1 and TRBJ1-1; D may be TRBD1 (5 bases). CDR3 length: 16 amino acids. The V end lost 3 bases, the J end lost 1 base, and 18 bases lay between the germline ends. The V gene's germline CDR1 is DFQATT and CDR2 SNEGSKA (reference sequence).

Comment on this clone: The sample carries other DNA sequences with the same CDR3. The chain links TRBV30 to TRBJ1-1; 8 nucleotides line up with TRBD1. After removal of 0 bases from V and 10 bases from J, the junction contained 1 base not matched to a gene. CDR1 is GTSNPN, CDR2 SVGIG, per germline (reference sequence). The CDR3 totals 11 residues. The chain's CDR3 is CAWSVQGGAFF. For the CDR3, the DNA is TGTGCCTGGAGTGTACAGGGGGGAGCTTTCTTT. Using reference TRBV30 and TRBJ1-1 for the parts outside the CDR3, the full variable domain is SQTIHQWPATLVQPVGSPLSLECTVEGTSNPNLYWYRQAAGRGLQLLFYSVGIGQISSEVPQNLSASRPQDRQFILSSKKLLLSDSGFYLCAWSVQGGAFFGQGTRLTVV.

For the CDR3, the DNA is TGTGCCAGCAGCGTCGGACTAGCGAACTCCTACGAGCAGTACTTC. Protein product: CASSVGLANSYEQYF. The gene calls are TRBV9 and TRBJ2-7; 9 positions match TRBD2. Germline assignment: CDR1 SGDLS and CDR2 YYNGEE. This CDR3 has 15 amino acids. V was pared by 2 bases and J by 0 bases, with 3 bases of the junction left unmatched.

This clone came up a few times. This chain uses TRBV30 with TRBJ1-1, with TRBD1 as a possible D gene (5 bases). V was cut by 4 bases and J by 7 bases, with 16 bases left in between. The CDR3 has 13 amino acids. The germline gives CDR1 GTSNPN, CDR2 SVGIG (reference sequence). CDR3 sequence (DNA): TGTGCCTGGACCCGCGGGGGGGACCTTGAAGCTTTCTTT. Translation gives CAWTRGGDLEAFF.

A single count supports this clone. CDR3 residues: CASSSRTGGIYEQYF. The CDR3 DNA reads as TGTGCCAGCAGCTCTCGGACAGGGGGCATCTACGAGCAGTACTTC. The gene calls are TRBV7-9 and TRBJ2-7, with 11 nucleotides matching TRBD1. The CDR3 length is 15 residues. Germline V lookup: CDR1 SEHNR, CDR2 FQNEAQ (reference sequence). V gave up 4 bases and J gave up 3 bases; unmatched junction bases: 5.

The V call is TRBV7-8, the J call TRBJ2-3; perhaps TRBD2 as D (5 bases). Germline V CDR1 and CDR2: SGHVS, FQNEAQ. CDR3 length equals 14 residues. Trimming removed 4 bases from V and 6 bases from J, with 14 bases in between. The CDR3 reads CASSYGGAGDTQYF. CDR3 in DNA: TGTGCCAGCAGCTATGGAGGAGCCGGGGATACGCAGTATTTT.

This clone was counted only a few times. The chain combines TRBV28 with TRBJ1-5; D unclear. Trimming cost V 6 bases and J 5 bases, with 11 bases left between them. Germline values: CDR1 MDHEN, CDR2 SYDVKM. CDR3 length: 13 residues. CDR3 loop: CASSLDGYQPQHF. The CDR3, as DNA: TGTGCCAGCAGCCTGGACGGTTATCAGCCCCAGCATTTT.

This chain uses TRBV4-3 with TRBJ1-6; D remains ambiguous. Germline V gene data show CDR1 as LGHNA and CDR2 as YSLEER. The V gene lost 0 bases and the J gene lost 7 bases, with 10 bases spanning the gap. The length of the CDR3 is 15 residues. CDR3 coding DNA: TGCGCCAGCAGCCAAGAGGTGGGGTGGAATTCACCCCTCCACTTT. Encoded protein: CASSQEVGWNSPLHF.

The CDR3 nucleotides read TGTGCCAGCAGCTTAGCGGGGGGTAGCACAGATACGCAGTATTTT. It yields the protein CASSLAGGSTDTQYF. The V and J genes are TRBV7-6 and TRBJ2-3, with D maybe TRBD2 (6 bases). The germline V gene encodes CDR1 SGHVS and CDR2 FNYEAQ. CDR3 size: 15 residues. V shed 0 bases and J shed 0 bases, with 7 bases lying between them.

The chain couples TRBV9 to TRBJ2-7, with 10 bases identical to TRBD2. Germline V gives CDR1 SGDLS, CDR2 YYNGEE. The CDR3 extends over 14 amino acids. With V trimmed by 1 base and J by 6 bases, 4 bases remained unmatched. The CDR3, as DNA: TGTGCCAGCAGCGTACTAGCGGGAGAGGTCGAGCAGTACTTC. It encodes CASSVLAGEVEQYF.

This chain uses TRBV5-4 with TRBJ2-5, with D maybe TRBD1 (5 bases). Trimming took off 1 base at V and 1 base at J, with 8 bases between the two ends. This CDR3 contains 14 residues. Germline V gene data show CDR1 as SGHNT and CDR2 as YYREEE (reference sequence). CDR3 amino acids: CASSLSQGQETQYF. CDR3 bases: TGTGCCAGCAGCTTGTCGCAGGGCCAAGAGACCCAGTACTTC.

The rearrangement links TRBV4-1 to TRBJ2-5; 10 positions match TRBD2. Trimming removed 1 base from V and 5 bases from J; junction bases left unmatched: 13. CDR3 length: 18 amino acids. Germline V lookup: CDR1 MGHRA, CDR2 YSYEKL. In DNA, the CDR3 is TGCGCCAGCAGCCAAGGTCGAGGAGCGGGAGGGCCCACGGAGACCCAGTACTTC. As protein: CASSQGRGAGGPTETQYF.

J is TRBJ1-4 and V is TRBV19; TRBD1 agrees at 11 bases. The CDR3 sequence is 14 residues long. V was clipped by 4 bases and J by 10 bases; unmatched bases: 5. The germline gives CDR1 LNHDA, CDR2 SQIVND (reference sequence). The CDR3 DNA reads TGTGCCAGTAGTACCTCCGGGACAGGGGGAAAACTGTTTTTT. Protein product: CASSTSGTGGKLFF. Variable domain in full (rest from reference TRBV19 and TRBJ1-4): DGGITQSPKYLFRKEGQNVTLSCEQNLNHDAMYWYRQDPGQGLRLIYYSQIVNDFQKGDIAEGYSVSREKKESFPLTVTSAQKNPTAFYLCASSTSGTGGKLFFGSGTQLSVL.

This chain connects TRBV29-1 to TRBJ2-5, with 12 bases identical to TRBD1. The germline V gene encodes CDR1 SQVTM and CDR2 ANQGSEA. J was trimmed by 4 bases and V by 6 bases; bases with no gene match: 6. This CDR3 region has 14 residues. CDR3 protein: CSVSGTGGGETQYF. The CDR3 DNA is TGCAGCGTGTCCGGGACAGGGGGCGGAGAGACCCAGTACTTC. The whole variable domain, filled in from reference TRBV29-1 and TRBJ2-5, reads SAVISQKPSRDICQRGTSLTIQCQVDSQVTMMFWYRQQPGQSLTLIATANQGSEATYESGFVIDKFPISRPNLTFSTLTVSNMSPEDSSIYLCSVSGTGGGETQYFGPGTRLLVL.

This clone showed up just once. J is TRBJ2-1 and V is TRBV7-9; TRBD2 aligns across 9 bases. The CDR3 runs 15 residues. Germline CDR1 and CDR2: SEHNR and FQNEAQ (reference sequence). V shed 5 bases and J 8 bases; nucleotides not matched to a gene: 10. The CDR3 bases are TGTGCCAGCAGCACGATCGGCGGGAGGGATCATGAGCAGTTCTTC. Protein sequence: CASSTIGGRDHEQFF.

This chain links TRBV5-6 with TRBJ2-7; D is ambiguous. This CDR3 is built from 14 residues. V lost 4 bases, J lost 2 bases, and 13 bases lay in between. Germline V lookup: CDR1 SGHDT, CDR2 YYEEEE. The CDR3 sequence: CASSPRTLTYEQYF. The CDR3 nucleotides read TGTGCCAGCAGCCCCAGGACCCTAACCTACGAGCAGTACTTC.

The V call is TRBV10-2, the J call TRBJ2-1; 7 bases align to TRBD1. The CDR3 has 12 amino acids. J lost 13 bases, V lost 10 bases, and 13 bases had no gene match. Looked up from germline, CDR1 is WSHSY and CDR2 is SAAADI. CDR3 residues: CATNSQGDSQFF. The DNA for the CDR3 is TGCGCCACCAATAGCCAGGGGGACAGCCAGTTCTTC.

The chain employs TRBV9 and TRBJ2-7; TRBD2 aligns across 16 bases. From germline, CDR1 is SGDLS and CDR2 YYNGEE. CDR3 length equals 17 residues. The J segment lost 5 bases and the V segment lost 4 bases, leaving 9 bases of the junction unmatched. Here the CDR3 DNA reads TGTGCCAGCAGCATCGGGACTAGCGGGAGGGCCGTCGACGAGCAGTACTTC. The encoded protein is CASSIGTSGRAVDEQYF. The variable domain in full, with the rest retrieved from reference TRBV9 and TRBJ2-7, is DSGVTQTPKHLITATGQRVTLRCSPRSGDLSVYWYQQSLDQGLQFLIQYYNGEERAKGNILERFSAQQFPDLHSELNLSSLELGDSALYFCASSIGTSGRAVDEQYFGPGTRLTVT.

This chain joins TRBV2 and TRBJ1-6; 9 bases line up with TRBD1. CDR3 length equals 14 residues. The germline V gene has CDR1 SNHLY and CDR2 FYNNEI. The V segment lost 6 bases and the J segment 9 bases; nucleotides outside the gene matches: 6. The CDR3 DNA is TGTGCCAGCAGGGGACAGGGTGTACGTTCACCCCTCCACTTT. Its translation is CASRGQGVRSPLHF. Full variable domain (outside the CDR3, taken from reference TRBV2 and TRBJ1-6): EPEVTQTPSHQVTQMGQEVILRCVPISNHLYFYWYRQILGQKVEFLVSFYNNEISEKSEIFDDQFSVERPDGSNFTLKIRSTKLEDSAMYFCASRGQGVRSPLHFGNGTRLTVT.

The V gene is TRBV5-8, the J gene TRBJ2-7; 12 bases map to TRBD2. This CDR3 is built from 15 residues. The V gene end was trimmed by 4 bases and the J gene end by 2 bases; junction bases not matched to a gene: 4. Germline-derived CDR1 and CDR2 are SGHTS and YDEGEE. In nucleotides, the CDR3 is TGTGCCAGCAGCATACGGACTAGCGGGGCCTACGAGCAGTACTTC. Its protein product is CASSIRTSGAYEQYF.

The chain is built from TRBV7-9 and TRBJ2-7, with TRBD2 identical over 7 bases. The CDR3 runs to 18 residues. Germline V gene data show CDR1 as SEHNR and CDR2 as FQNEAQ (reference sequence). The V and J ends lost 4 bases and 0 bases, in that order; junction bases with no gene match: 15. CDR3 sequence: CASSSNTPKRGSSYEQYF. CDR3 DNA sequence: TGTGCCAGCAGCTCCAACACGCCGAAGCGGGGCAGCTCCTACGAGCAGTACTTC.

The chain links TRBV3-1 (or the pseudogene TRBV3-2) to TRBJ2-4; 7 positions match TRBD1. Germline assignment: CDR1 LGHDT and CDR2 YNNKEL (reference sequence). There are 14 residues in the CDR3. The V segment lost 4 bases and the J segment 5 bases; nucleotides outside the gene matches: 5. CDR3 in DNA: TGTGCCAGCAGCCCCGACAGGGAACAAAACATTCAGTACTTC. It is translated as CASSPDREQNIQYF.

For this clone: Being one base from a much bigger clone, this may be a read error. This rearrangement joins TRBV5-6 to TRBJ2-3; the D is unclear. CDR3 length: 12 amino acids. Germline loops: CDR1 SGHDT, CDR2 YYEEEE. Trimming removed 0 bases from V and 4 bases from J, with 3 bases in between. CDR3 DNA: TGTGCCAGCAGCTTGGGCGCAGATACGCAGTATTTT. Amino acid sequence: CASSLGADTQYF.

This chain uses TRBV10-3 with TRBJ1-1; the D gene is possibly TRBD1 (5 bases). V was shortened by 4 bases and J by 1 base, with 10 bases between the two germline ends. CDR3 length equals 14 residues. Looked up from germline, CDR1 is ENHRY and CDR2 is SYGVKD. This CDR3 reads CAISVGRENTEAFF. CDR3 in DNA: TGTGCCATCAGTGTCGGCAGGGAGAACACTGAAGCTTTCTTT.

This chain uses TRBV6-5 with TRBJ1-6; 9 bases agree with TRBD1. Germline values: CDR1 MNHEY, CDR2 SVGAGI. This CDR3 contains 15 residues. V dropped 6 bases and J dropped 3; count of bases not matched to a gene: 3. CDR3 DNA sequence: TGTGCCAGCAGCCGGGACAGGGACTATAATTCACCCCTCCACTTT. Protein: CASSRDRDYNSPLHF.

The chain has TRBV3-1 (or the pseudogene TRBV3-2) and TRBJ2-5; D tentatively reads TRBD1 or TRBD2 (6 bases each). V shed 0 bases and J shed 5 bases, with 13 bases lying between them. There are 15 residues in the CDR3. The germline CDR1 and CDR2 sequences are LGHDT and YNNKEL (reference sequence). The CDR3 spells CASSQDGWGAETQYF. The CDR3 coding sequence is TGTGCCAGCAGCCAAGACGGTTGGGGGGCCGAGACCCAGTACTTC.

This chain uses TRBV9 with TRBJ2-7; D is possibly TRBD2 (6 bases). V was cut by 4 bases and J by 3 bases, with 14 bases left in between. This CDR3 has 14 amino acids. Germline CDR1 SGDLS, CDR2 YYNGEE. CDR3 sequence (DNA): TGTGCCAGCAGCCTGGGGGGACGCCGCTACGAGCAGTACTTC. It specifies CASSLGGRRYEQYF.